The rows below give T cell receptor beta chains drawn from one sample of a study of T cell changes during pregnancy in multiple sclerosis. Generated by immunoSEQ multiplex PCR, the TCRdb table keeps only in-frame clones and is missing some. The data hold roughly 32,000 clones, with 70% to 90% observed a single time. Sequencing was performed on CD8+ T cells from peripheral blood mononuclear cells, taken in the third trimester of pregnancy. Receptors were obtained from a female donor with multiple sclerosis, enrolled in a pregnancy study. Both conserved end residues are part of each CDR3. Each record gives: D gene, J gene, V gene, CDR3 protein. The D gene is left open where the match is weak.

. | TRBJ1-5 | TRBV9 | CASSVSGGVNQPQHF
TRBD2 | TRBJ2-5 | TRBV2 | CASGWTSGGATEETQYF
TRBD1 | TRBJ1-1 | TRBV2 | CASSEGTLGTGLRAYTEAFF
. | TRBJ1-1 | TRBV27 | CASSLIGNTEAFF
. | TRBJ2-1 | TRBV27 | CASSLGRYNEQFF
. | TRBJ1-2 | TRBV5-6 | CASTSQGTWYGYTF
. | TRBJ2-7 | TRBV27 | CASSPRPDRPHWYEQYF
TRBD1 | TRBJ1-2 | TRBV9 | CASSPRGRDGYTF
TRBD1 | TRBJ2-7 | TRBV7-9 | CASSTPGQGAYEQYF
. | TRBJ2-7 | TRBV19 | CASSIGSHSYEQYF
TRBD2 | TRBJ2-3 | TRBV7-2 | CASSLWTSGRRADTQYF
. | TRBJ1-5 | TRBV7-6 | CASSLAPGRGDQPQHF
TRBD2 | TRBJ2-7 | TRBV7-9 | CASSLGGGAGGPSYEQYF
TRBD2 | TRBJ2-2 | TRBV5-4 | CASSFRREVNTGELFF